This T cell receptor (beta chain) appears in the sequencing data of a study of resident and recirculating memory T cells in vitiligo. Turning to the study itself: Each patient gave two lesional and two nonlesional epidermal shave biopsies, plus PBMCs.

Study conclusions and caveats: Sequences differed between biopsy sites and patients, suggesting private specificity.

Repertoires were generated with immunoSEQ multiplex PCR, while TCRdb's copy carries only in-frame clones and drops some. The sample consists of about 42,000 clones, around 90% of them appearing once. As to this clone: Its target is unknown.

The germline CDR1 and CDR2 sequences are MRHNA and SNTAGT. V trimming: 3 bases; J trimming: 1 base; junction bases outside the gene matches: 4. The CDR3 spans 15 residues. The V call is TRBV6-4, the J call TRBJ1-1, with 8 bases fitting TRBD1. The clonotype originates from a male donor with vitiligo. The sequencing input was blood. CDR3 nucleotide sequence: TGTGCCAGCAGTGATCGTACAGGGGGGAACACTGAAGCTTTCTTT. This translates into CASSDRTGGNTEAFF.